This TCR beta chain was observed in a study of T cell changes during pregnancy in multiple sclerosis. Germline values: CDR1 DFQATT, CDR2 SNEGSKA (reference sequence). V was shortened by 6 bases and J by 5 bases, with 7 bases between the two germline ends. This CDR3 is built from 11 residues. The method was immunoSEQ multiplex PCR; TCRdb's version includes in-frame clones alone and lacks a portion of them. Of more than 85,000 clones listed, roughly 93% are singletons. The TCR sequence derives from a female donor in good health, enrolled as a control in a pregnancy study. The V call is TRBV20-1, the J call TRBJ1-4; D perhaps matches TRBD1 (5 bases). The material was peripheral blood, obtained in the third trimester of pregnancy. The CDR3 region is CSAAGNEKLFF. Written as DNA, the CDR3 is TGCAGTGCGGCAGGGAATGAAAAACTGTTTTTT.